The 17 T cell receptor beta chains below come from one sample, sequenced in a study of tumor-infiltrating lymphocytes in primary liver carcinoma. Synthesis of TCR beta cDNA was carried out from 500 ng total RNA with a constant-region primer. A slightly modified ARM-PCR protocol with three nested multiplex PCR rounds produced these TCR beta libraries. A C-beta reverse primer was combined with TRBV1-TRBV30 forward primers in the first two PCR rounds, and each round had approximately 10 cycles. Each CDR3 protein is one row after TCRdb ran MiXCR on the multiplex PCR reads. The profile covers 300,000 to 350,000 distinct CDR3 sequences, with around 60% appearing a single time and about 6% taken by the ten largest. It was unsorted whole blood that yielded blood RNA, and germline DNA was also extracted. The source material was peripheral blood. The receptor set was obtained from a man in his forties or fifties with primary liver carcinoma and hepatitis B virus infection.

This clonotype was found a few times. The chain couples TRBV2 to TRBJ2-7; D uncertain. CDR3 length: 15 residues. Deletions cut 4 bases from V and 2 bases from J, with 15 bases between. CDR1 and CDR2 from the germline V gene are SNHLY and FYNNEI. The CDR3 region has the DNA TGTGCCAGCAGTGTTGTTGCGTCTGGTACCTACGAGCAGTACTTC. It yields the protein CASSVVASGTYEQYF.

V usage is TRBV28 and J usage is TRBJ1-1; TRBD1 might be the D (6 bases). Germline CDR1 and CDR2: MDHEN and SYDVKM. Trimming pared 8 bases from V and 9 bases from J, leaving 16 bases between. The length of the CDR3 is 12 residues. This chain's CDR3 is CASYRVKTQAFF. The CDR3 DNA follows: TGTGCCAGCTACAGGGTTAAGACTCAAGCTTTCTTT. The whole variable domain, filled in from reference TRBV28 and TRBJ1-1, reads DVKVTQSSRYLVKRTGEKVFLECVQDMDHENMFWYRQDPGLGLRLIYFSYDVKMKEKGDIPEGYSVSREKKERFSLILESASTNQTSMYLCASYRVKTQAFFGQGTRLTVV.

Remarks on this clonotype: This may be a read error: a much more frequent sequence differs by one nucleotide. As DNA, the CDR3 is TGTGCCAGCGGTTACGGAGTCCGCGAGAAACACTACGAGCAGTACTTC. Translating it yields CASGYGVREKHYEQYF. The chain is built from TRBV6-6 and TRBJ2-7, with D unresolved. This CDR3 has 16 residues. CDR1 MNHNY and CDR2 SVGAGI come from the germline V gene (reference sequence).

There are many counts of this clonotype. The V call is TRBV6-6, the J call TRBJ2-1; 9 bases align to TRBD2. Germline-derived CDR1 and CDR2 are MNHNY and SVGAGI (reference sequence). V trimming: 2 bases; J trimming: 3 bases; junction bases outside the gene matches: 5. The CDR3 extends over 16 amino acids. The chain's CDR3 is CASSYGGRAFYNEQFF. The CDR3 DNA reads as TGTGCCAGCAGTTACGGCGGGAGGGCGTTCTACAATGAGCAGTTCTTC.

This clonotype showed up just once. A much larger clone differs by one base, so this may be a read error. The rearrangement joins TRBV12-3 or TRBV12-4 to TRBJ1-2; D not certain. V lost 1 base and J 4 bases, leaving 13 bases between the germline ends. This CDR3 has 15 residues. Here the CDR3 reads CASSLEVRKSYGYTF. CDR3 in DNA: TGTGCCAGCAGTTTAGAGGTCAGGAAGTCCTATGGCTACACCTTC.

As regards this clonotype: An end of the junction differs from the germline gene, which may be a read error. This chain joins TRBV11-2 and TRBJ2-7; D possibly corresponds to TRBD1 (6 bases). This CDR3 region has 15 residues. Germline loops: CDR1 SGHAT, CDR2 FQNNGV. CDR3 DNA: TGTGCCACCAGCTCTGTAGTGGGGGCCTCCTACGAGCAGTACTTC. Translation gives CATSSVVGASYEQYF.

A word on this clonotype: One end of the junction fails to match germline, which may point to a read error. The chain combines TRBV10-3 with TRBJ2-3; D is perhaps TRBD1 (8 bases). The CDR3 runs to 15 residues. The germline gives CDR1 ENHRY, CDR2 SYGVKD. The CDR3 DNA follows: TGTGCCATCAGTGAGGGACAGGGAGGGATAGATATGCAGTATTTT. Translation gives CAISEGQGGIDMQYF.

Comments on this clonotype: A clone one base away is much larger, so this may be a read error. V usage is TRBV6-5 and J usage is TRBJ2-7; the D gene is possibly TRBD2 (5 bases). Germline assignment: CDR1 MNHEY and CDR2 SVGAGI. This CDR3 comprises 14 residues. Trimming left V 8 bases short and J 4 bases short, with 18 bases between. The CDR3 is CASCAARAGYEQYF. DNA for the CDR3: TGTGCCAGCTGTGCGGCGAGGGCTGGGTACGAGCAGTACTTC.

There are a few counts of this clonotype. The chain combines TRBV5-1 with TRBJ2-7; D gene uncertain. The V gene's germline CDR1 is SGHRS and CDR2 YFSETQ. The V end was cut by 2 bases, the J end by 7 bases, with 13 bases between. The CDR3 loop spans 13 amino acids. The CDR3: CASSFSMGMEQYF. CDR3 DNA sequence: TGCGCCAGCAGCTTTTCGATGGGAATGGAGCAGTACTTC.

With regard to this clonotype: Being one base from a much bigger clone, this may be a read error. J is TRBJ2-7 and V is TRBV6-2 or TRBV6-3; D tentatively fits TRBD1 or TRBD2 (5 bases each). CDR1 is MNHEY and CDR2 is SVGEGT in the germline V gene. This CDR3 region has 16 residues. The CDR3 region has the DNA TGTGCCAACAGTTCGAACCTCGCCGGGACGACATACGAGCAGTACTTC. The encoded protein is CANSSNLAGTTYEQYF.

About this clonotype: Possible read error: a much larger clone is one base away. The gene calls are TRBV6-5 and TRBJ2-1; 14 bases match TRBD2. CDR3 length: 15 residues. Germline-derived CDR1 and CDR2 are MNHEY and SVGAGI. The CDR3 DNA is TGTGCCAGCAGTTACGAAGGACTAGCGGGAGGTGAGAAGTTCTTC. Translation: CASSYEGLAGGEKFF.

Turning to this clonotype: A much larger clone differs by one base, so this may be a read error. The CDR3 does not close with the conserved phenylalanine or tryptophan, likely indicating a read error. The gene calls are TRBV10-2 and TRBJ2-7; D may correspond to TRBD1 or TRBD2 (5 bases each). Germline V CDR1 and CDR2: WSHSY, SAAADI. The V end was cut by 2 bases, the J end by 6 bases, with 14 bases between. The length of the CDR3 is 14 residues. The CDR3 DNA reads TGCGCCAGCAGTGAGATAGGGACCGGCGGCGAGCAGTACCTC. It specifies CASSEIGTGGEQYL.

This clonotype was observed many times. The V and J genes are TRBV6-2 or TRBV6-3 and TRBJ1-2; D is unresolved. With 2 bases removed from V and 5 bases from J, the gap between germline ends came to 9 bases. Germline-derived CDR1 and CDR2 are MNHEY and SVGEGT. This CDR3 has 13 amino acids. CDR3 loop: CASSYMSEYGYTF. The CDR3 DNA reads as TGTGCCAGCAGTTACATGTCGGAGTATGGCTACACCTTC.

A word on this clonotype: A clone one base away is much larger, so this may be a read error. The J gene is TRBJ2-6, the V gene TRBV12-3 or TRBV12-4, with D possibly being TRBD2 (6 bases). V lost 3 bases, J lost 3 bases, and 15 bases lay in between. The CDR3 has 17 residues. The CDR3 region has the DNA TGTGCCAGCAGTTTTCAAGGGAGGCTTTTTGGGGCCAACGTCCTGACTTTC. This sequence encodes CASSFQGRLFGANVLTF.

To note about this clonotype: At one of its ends the junction is not consistent with the germline gene, which may arise from a read error. This sequence joins TRBV11-2 and TRBJ2-7; 9 bases match TRBD2. The CDR3 runs to 18 residues. Germline V gene sequence: CDR1 SGHAT, CDR2 FQNNGV. In DNA, the CDR3 is TGTGCCAGCATCTTAGTTCGGTCTAGCGGGATACTAAACTACGAGCAGTACTTC. Residues: CASILVRSSGILNYEQYF. The whole variable domain, filled in from reference TRBV11-2 and TRBJ2-7, reads EAGVAQSPRYKIIEKRQSVAFWCNPISGHATLYWYQQILGQGPKLLIQFQNNGVVDDSQLPKDRFSAERLKGVDSTLKIQPAKLEDSAVYLCASILVRSSGILNYEQYFGPGTRLTVT.

Concerning this clonotype itself: Germline is not matched at one junction end, which may reflect a read error. The chain recombines TRBV6-5 with TRBJ1-1; D is perhaps TRBD1 (5 bases). The CDR3 runs to 13 residues. CDR1 is MNHEY and CDR2 is SVGAGI in the germline V gene. CDR3 sequence: CAGSYRRFSEAFF. The DNA of the CDR3 is TGTGCCGGCAGTTACAGGAGGTTCTCTGAAGCTTTTTTT.

Comments on this clonotype: The junction differs from germline at one of its ends, possibly a read error. The chain has TRBV11-2 and TRBJ2-1; a weak D match, TRBD2 (5 bases). The CDR3 is 15 amino acids. In germline, CDR1 is SGHAT, CDR2 FQNNGV. This CDR3 is CASTLGSRGDNEQFF. The CDR3 nucleotides read TGTGCTAGCACCTTAGGGAGTCGGGGTGACAATGAGCAGTTCTTC.